One and the same sample provided the 26 T cell receptor beta chains below, sequenced in a study of blood T cell repertoires in COVID-19 (dated by TCRdb to about 2020). Libraries were made using the immunoSEQ multiplex PCR assay. TCRdb retrieved this table from immuneACCESS and kept in-frame rearrangements only. Not all clones are present; in checked studies, unresolved V genes account for under half, and no reason is known for the remainder. The sample has tens of thousands of clones on record, 83% of them singletons. The ten biggest clones cover roughly 12% of the sample. What was sequenced was peripheral blood. These receptors were collected from a human donor in a cohort sampled during active COVID-19.

Here the CDR3 reads CASSRGQGALKYEQYF. CDR3 nucleotides: TGTGCCAGCAGCCGAGGACAGGGGGCATTGAAGTACGAGCAGTACTTC. V is TRBV7-8 and J is TRBJ2-7; TRBD1 aligns across 11 bases. The CDR3 sequence is 16 residues long. V dropped 5 bases and J dropped 4; count of bases not matched to a gene: 10. CDR1 SGHVS and CDR2 FQNEAQ come from the germline V gene.

The rearrangement joins TRBV2 to TRBJ2-7; 10 positions agree with TRBD1. CDR1 SNHLY and CDR2 FYNNEI come from the germline V gene. V lost 4 bases and J lost 3; bases outside the gene matches: 0. The length of the CDR3 is 13 residues. The CDR3 DNA follows: TGTGCCAGCAGTGGGGACAGGGGCTACGAGCAGTACTTC. It encodes CASSGDRGYEQYF.

The sample holds a few counts of this clone. In nucleotides, the CDR3 is TGCGCCAGCAGCGTGGACAGGCGTTCCTACGAGCAGTACTTC. Its translation: CASSVDRRSYEQYF. J is TRBJ2-7 and V is TRBV5-1, with TRBD1 identical over 7 bases. J gave up 1 base and V 4 bases, and 5 bases lay outside the gene matches. Germline loops: CDR1 SGHRS, CDR2 YFSETQ. The CDR3 covers 14 residues. Variable domain in full (rest from reference TRBV5-1 and TRBJ2-7): KAGVTQTPRYLIKTRGQQVTLSCSPISGHRSVSWYQQTPGQGLQFLFEYFSETQRNKGNFPGRFSGRQFSNSRSEMNVSTLELGDSALYLCASSVDRRSYEQYFGPGTRLTVT.

The CDR3 region is CAIRNRDTNTEAFF. The CDR3 bases are TGTGCCATCAGAAACCGGGACACAAACACTGAAGCTTTCTTT. The chain has TRBV10-3 and TRBJ1-1; maybe TRBD1 (6 bases). The CDR3 runs to 14 residues. Germline CDR1 reads ENHRY; CDR2 reads SYGVKD. Trimming took 6 bases from V and 2 from J, leaving 13 bases between them.

The V call is TRBV18, the J call TRBJ1-4, with a tentative D call TRBD1 (5 bases). CDR1 is KGHSH, CDR2 LQKENI, per germline. V gave up 4 bases and J gave up 5 bases, with 17 bases separating them. The CDR3 length is 16 residues. CDR3 bases: TGTGCCAGCTCACTCGCGACCAGGGCCACGAATGAAAAACTGTTTTTT. Its translation is CASSLATRATNEKLFF.

This chain connects TRBV5-1 to TRBJ2-1; possible D gene TRBD1, 6 bases. The CDR3 totals 13 residues. Germline assignment: CDR1 SGHRS and CDR2 YFSETQ. Deletions cut 1 base from V and 6 bases from J, with 8 bases between. The CDR3 DNA reads TGCGCCAGCAGCTTGACAGGGATCAATGAGCAGTTCTTC. It is translated as CASSLTGINEQFF.

The rearrangement joins TRBV11-2 to TRBJ1-4, with TRBD1 matching 7 bases. CDR1 and CDR2 (germline): SGHAT, FQNNGV. V lost 5 bases to trimming and J lost 3 bases; unmatched junction nucleotides: 3. The CDR3 runs to 14 residues. The CDR3, as DNA: TGTGCCAGCAGCGTCGGGACAGCTAATGAAAAACTGTTTTTT. Protein sequence: CASSVGTANEKLFF. Based on the CDR3 plus reference TRBV11-2 and TRBJ1-4, the full variable domain is EAGVAQSPRYKIIEKRQSVAFWCNPISGHATLYWYQQILGQGPKLLIQFQNNGVVDDSQLPKDRFSAERLKGVDSTLKIQPAKLEDSAVYLCASSVGTANEKLFFGSGTQLSVL.

This clone showed up just a few times. CDR3 region: CASSIGTARQPQHF. Here the CDR3 DNA reads TGTGCCAGTAGTATAGGAACAGCCAGGCAGCCCCAGCATTTT. The V gene is TRBV19, the J gene TRBJ1-5; D gene uncertain. The CDR3 covers 14 residues. The germline gives CDR1 LNHDA, CDR2 SQIVND (reference sequence). Trimming shortened V by 1 base and J by 7 bases, and 11 bases separated the two germline ends. The complete variable domain, with remaining parts taken from reference TRBV19 and TRBJ1-5, reads DGGITQSPKYLFRKEGQNVTLSCEQNLNHDAMYWYRQDPGQGLRLIYYSQIVNDFQKGDIAEGYSVSREKKESFPLTVTSAQKNPTAFYLCASSIGTARQPQHFGDGTRLSIL.

The V call is TRBV19, the J call TRBJ2-7; 7 nucleotides match TRBD1. The germline gives CDR1 LNHDA, CDR2 SQIVND (reference sequence). After removal of 5 bases from V and 4 bases from J, the junction contained 8 bases not matched to a gene. This CDR3 is 14 amino acids long. For the CDR3, the DNA is TGTGCCAGTAGTTCGCAGGGGGTGCCTTACGAGCAGTACTTC. Protein sequence: CASSSQGVPYEQYF. Filled out from reference TRBV19 and TRBJ2-7, the complete variable domain reads DGGITQSPKYLFRKEGQNVTLSCEQNLNHDAMYWYRQDPGQGLRLIYYSQIVNDFQKGDIAEGYSVSREKKESFPLTVTSAQKNPTAFYLCASSSQGVPYEQYFGPGTRLTVT.

This clone has a handful of counts. The chain couples TRBV3-1 (or the pseudogene TRBV3-2) to TRBJ1-4; the match to TRBD1 covers 7 bases. The V gene end was trimmed by 5 bases and the J gene end by 8 bases; junction bases not matched to a gene: 8. The CDR3 length is 14 residues. Germline V lookup: CDR1 LGHDT, CDR2 YNNKEL (reference sequence). The CDR3 reads CASSFRQGREKLFF. The CDR3 DNA reads TGTGCCAGCAGCTTTCGACAGGGTCGGGAAAAACTGTTTTTT.

The rearrangement links TRBV6-2 or TRBV6-3 to TRBJ1-2, with D perhaps TRBD1 (5 bases). CDR1 and CDR2 (germline): MNHEY, SVGEGT. The CDR3 sequence is 15 residues long. V lost 2 bases and J 8 bases, leaving 18 bases between the germline ends. The CDR3 loop is CASSYAGKGSNGYTF. The CDR3 DNA is TGTGCCAGCAGTTACGCGGGGAAGGGGTCTAACGGCTACACCTTC.

This clone is a singleton in its sample. The chain has TRBV30 and TRBJ2-5; 14 nucleotides match TRBD2. This CDR3 is built from 15 residues. Germline V gene sequence: CDR1 GTSNPN, CDR2 SVGIG (reference sequence). The J segment lost 7 bases and the V segment lost 2 bases, leaving 6 bases of the junction unmatched. The CDR3 sequence: CAWSQGLAGVGTQYF. The DNA for the CDR3 is TGTGCCTGGAGTCAGGGACTAGCGGGGGTCGGGACCCAGTACTTC.

The chain joins TRBV6-2 or TRBV6-3 to TRBJ1-2; unclear D gene. V was clipped by 6 bases and J by 7 bases, with 9 bases between them. Germline-derived CDR1 and CDR2 are MNHEY and SVGEGT. The length of the CDR3 is 11 residues. The CDR3 bases are TGTGCCAGCAGCCTCGGAGGTGGCTACACCTTC. Translated: CASSLGGGYTF.

J is TRBJ2-5 and V is TRBV28, with 12 nucleotides matching TRBD1. Germline CDR1 is MDHEN and CDR2 is SYDVKM. The V segment lost 2 bases and the J segment 10 bases; nucleotides outside the gene matches: 8. This CDR3 contains 15 residues. The CDR3 DNA reads TGTGCCAGCAGTTTAGGGACAGGGGGCCGGAGGGGCCAGTACTTC. Its translation is CASSLGTGGRRGQYF.

The V call is TRBV4-1, the J call TRBJ2-4, with 7 bases lining up with TRBD2. This CDR3 comprises 20 residues. The germline V gene has CDR1 MGHRA and CDR2 YSYEKL. The trim removed 0 bases at V and 0 bases at J, leaving 14 bases unmatched. Written as DNA, the CDR3 is TGCGCCAGCAGCCAAGATGGTGGGGGGGGACGGTCGCTAGCCAAAAACATTCAGTACTTC. Translating gives CASSQDGGGGRSLAKNIQYF.

As DNA, the CDR3 is TGTGCCAGCAGCCCCCCACCGCGGGGGAAGGCTGAAGCTTTCTTT. Its translation is CASSPPPRGKAEAFF. This sequence joins TRBV7-3 and TRBJ1-1, with D possibly being TRBD1 (5 bases). This CDR3 is built from 15 residues. Trimming took off 5 bases at V and 6 bases at J, with 19 bases between the two ends. Per germline, CDR1 SGHTA and CDR2 FQGTGA.

CDR3 in amino acids: CASSLDHRGKSGYTF. The CDR3 nucleotides are TGTGCCAGCAGCTTAGATCACAGGGGTAAAAGTGGCTACACCTTC. The rearrangement links TRBV7-9 to TRBJ1-2; the match to TRBD1 covers 7 bases. CDR1 is SEHNR and CDR2 is FQNEAQ in the germline V gene (reference sequence). V was pared by 1 base and J by 7 bases, with 9 bases of the junction left unmatched. The CDR3 has 15 residues.

The CDR3 spells CASSLLKVSGNTGELFF. DNA of the CDR3: TGTGCCAGCAGTTTATTGAAAGTTAGCGGGAACACCGGGGAGCTGTTTTTT. The V gene is TRBV27, the J gene TRBJ2-2; the D gene is possibly TRBD2 (6 bases). This CDR3 is built from 17 residues. Germline values: CDR1 MNHEY, CDR2 SMNVEV (reference sequence). V was pared by 1 base and J by 1 base, with 13 bases between.

This rearrangement joins TRBV27 to TRBJ2-7; D call uncertain. Deletions cut 5 bases from V and 0 bases from J, with 5 bases between. The CDR3 covers 12 residues. Per germline, CDR1 MNHEY and CDR2 SMNVEV (reference sequence). The CDR3 DNA follows: TGTGCCAGCAGTGGTAGCTCCTACGAGCAGTACTTC. Amino acids: CASSGSSYEQYF.

The chain couples TRBV28 to TRBJ2-7, with TRBD1 matching 10 bases. The CDR3 covers 14 residues. The trim removed 3 bases at V and 6 bases at J, leaving 5 bases unmatched. CDR1 and CDR2 from the germline V gene are MDHEN and SYDVKM. CDR3 region: CASSLGTGVSEQYF. The CDR3 DNA follows: TGTGCCAGCAGTTTGGGGACAGGGGTAAGCGAGCAGTACTTC.

This clone has just a few counts. The DNA of the CDR3 is TGTGCCAGTAGTCCCTCCAGTACGGACAGCTTACTCAATGGCTACACCTTC. Protein product: CASSPSSTDSLLNGYTF. The genes are TRBV19 and TRBJ1-2; possible D gene TRBD1, 6 bases. This CDR3 is 17 amino acids long. CDR1 is LNHDA and CDR2 is SQIVND in the germline V gene (reference sequence). V was trimmed by 5 bases and J by 6 bases, leaving 25 bases between them.

V gene TRBV4-1 combines with J gene TRBJ1-1, with D possibly matching TRBD1 (5 bases). CDR1 MGHRA and CDR2 YSYEKL come from the germline V gene. The CDR3 runs to 13 residues. The V gene lost 5 bases and the J gene lost 5 bases, with 12 bases spanning the gap. The CDR3 region has the DNA TGCGCCAGCAGCGAACAGGCGCGGACTGAAGCTTTCTTT. It yields the protein CASSEQARTEAFF.

This clone was seen just once. This sequence joins TRBV6-2 or TRBV6-3 and TRBJ2-6; 7 nucleotides match TRBD1. The germline gives CDR1 MNHEY, CDR2 SVGEGT. This CDR3 contains 14 residues. Losses at the gene ends were 5 bases for V and 8 bases for J; bases not matched to a gene: 6. This chain's CDR3 is CASSADRVSNVLTF. The CDR3 nucleotides read TGTGCCAGCAGTGCCGACAGGGTTTCCAACGTCCTGACTTTC.

This chain joins TRBV9 and TRBJ1-4; D gene uncertain. V was clipped by 0 bases and J by 0 bases, with 6 bases between them. The germline V gene encodes CDR1 SGDLS and CDR2 YYNGEE. CDR3 length: 15 amino acids. Here the CDR3 reads CASSVGVATNEKLFF. The CDR3 DNA sequence: TGTGCCAGCAGCGTAGGAGTCGCAACTAATGAAAAACTGTTTTTT.

By sample fraction, this clone is medium-sized. V gene TRBV4-1 combines with J gene TRBJ1-5; D is uncertain. V dropped 0 bases and J dropped 6 bases, with 3 bases sitting between them. The CDR3 consists of 12 residues. In germline, CDR1 is MGHRA, CDR2 YSYEKL. The CDR3 DNA reads TGCGCCAGCAGCCAAGATAGTCAGCCCCAGCATTTT. It specifies CASSQDSQPQHF.

V is TRBV4-1 and J is TRBJ2-7, with D perhaps matching TRBD1 (6 bases). The length of the CDR3 is 17 residues. Germline assignment: CDR1 MGHRA and CDR2 YSYEKL. With 1 base removed from V and 3 bases from J, the gap between germline ends came to 19 bases. The CDR3 bases are TGCGCCAGCAGCCAAGGAGAGGCTTGGGGGCAGGGCTACGAGCAGTACTTC. The encoded protein is CASSQGEAWGQGYEQYF.